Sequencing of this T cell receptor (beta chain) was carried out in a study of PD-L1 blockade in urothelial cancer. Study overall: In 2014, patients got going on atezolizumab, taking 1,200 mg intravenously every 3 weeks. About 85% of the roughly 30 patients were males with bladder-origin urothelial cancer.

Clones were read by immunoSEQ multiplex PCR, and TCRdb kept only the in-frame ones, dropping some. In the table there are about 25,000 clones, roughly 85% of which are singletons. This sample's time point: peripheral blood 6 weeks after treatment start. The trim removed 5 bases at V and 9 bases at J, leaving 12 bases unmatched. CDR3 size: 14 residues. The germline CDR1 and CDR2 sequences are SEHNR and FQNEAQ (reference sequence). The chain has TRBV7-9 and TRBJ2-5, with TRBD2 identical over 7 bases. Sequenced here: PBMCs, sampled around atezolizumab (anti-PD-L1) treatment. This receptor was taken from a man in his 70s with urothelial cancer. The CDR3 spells CASSNLDIREAQYF. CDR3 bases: TGTGCCAGCAGCAACTTAGATATACGGGAGGCCCAGTACTTC.